The next 12 T cell receptor beta chains were all read from a single sample in a study of T cell responses to AZD1222 COVID-19 vaccine. The method was immunoSEQ multiplex PCR; TCRdb's version includes in-frame clones alone and lacks a portion of them. The table has roughly 97,000 clones, over 90% seen once. The starting material was peripheral blood, obtained on day 0 of AZD1222 vaccination. The receptors stem from an adult in good health.

The rearrangement uses TRBV27 and TRBJ2-1, with D unresolved. Germline V gene sequence: CDR1 MNHEY, CDR2 SMNVEV (reference sequence). This CDR3 has 16 residues. Trimming took 6 bases from V and 0 from J, leaving 15 bases between them. CDR3 in amino acids: CASSTMETSSYNEQFF. In DNA, the CDR3 is TGTGCCAGCAGCACGATGGAGACAAGCTCCTACAATGAGCAGTTCTTC.

The V and J genes are TRBV2 and TRBJ1-3; D unresolved. The germline V gene has CDR1 SNHLY and CDR2 FYNNEI. The CDR3 loop spans 16 amino acids. V lost 6 bases to trimming and J lost 4 bases, with 19 bases between them. Here the CDR3 reads CASRGLESAPGNTIYF. The DNA for the CDR3 is TGTGCCAGCAGGGGCCTAGAGAGTGCTCCCGGAAACACCATATATTTT.

The chain combines TRBV19 with TRBJ1-5; possibly TRBD1 for D (6 bases). The CDR3 is 15 residues long. CDR1 and CDR2 (germline): LNHDA, SQIVND (reference sequence). V dropped 5 bases and J dropped 0 bases, with 11 bases sitting between them. In nucleotides, the CDR3 is TGTGCCAGTAGTTTACAGGGTAGTAGCAATCAGCCCCAGCATTTT. Its protein product is CASSLQGSSNQPQHF. Looking up the rest from reference TRBV19 and TRBJ1-5 gives the full variable domain: DGGITQSPKYLFRKEGQNVTLSCEQNLNHDAMYWYRQDPGQGLRLIYYSQIVNDFQKGDIAEGYSVSREKKESFPLTVTSAQKNPTAFYLCASSLQGSSNQPQHFGDGTRLSIL.

This chain joins TRBV19 and TRBJ2-3, with D perhaps TRBD1 (6 bases). CDR3 length: 13 residues. Germline values: CDR1 LNHDA, CDR2 SQIVND (reference sequence). Trimming removed 5 bases at V and 4 bases at J, with 10 bases between. CDR3 residues: CASSARGADTQYF. In nucleotides, the CDR3 is TGTGCCAGTAGTGCCAGGGGCGCAGATACGCAGTATTTT. The full variable domain, in which reference TRBV19 and TRBJ2-3 provide the parts outside the CDR3, is DGGITQSPKYLFRKEGQNVTLSCEQNLNHDAMYWYRQDPGQGLRLIYYSQIVNDFQKGDIAEGYSVSREKKESFPLTVTSAQKNPTAFYLCASSARGADTQYFGPGTRLTVL.

The chain uses TRBV20-1 and TRBJ2-7, with 11 bases that match TRBD2. The junction had 11 bases not matched to a gene; V was cut back by 3 bases and J by 4 bases. The CDR3 totals 16 residues. The germline CDR1 and CDR2 sequences are DFQATT and SNEGSKA (reference sequence). Here the CDR3 reads CSASSTLLAGGYEQYF. DNA of the CDR3: TGCAGTGCTAGTTCAACCCTCCTAGCGGGAGGTTACGAGCAGTACTTC.

The J gene is TRBJ2-5, the V gene TRBV7-2; unclear D gene. Germline values: CDR1 SGHTA, CDR2 FQGNSA. The CDR3 extends over 13 amino acids. V was pared by 0 bases and J by 5 bases, with 7 bases between. The CDR3, as DNA: TGTGCCAGCAGCTTAGCAATCCGGGAGACCCAGTACTTC. Translated, it gives CASSLAIRETQYF.

This chain joins TRBV6-5 and TRBJ2-1, with TRBD1 identical over 9 bases. J was trimmed by 3 bases and V by 6 bases; bases with no gene match: 3. In germline, CDR1 is MNHEY, CDR2 SVGAGI. The CDR3 loop spans 14 amino acids. The CDR3 spells CASRRQGGYNEQFF. CDR3 nucleotide sequence: TGTGCCAGCAGGCGACAGGGGGGCTACAATGAGCAGTTCTTC.

The chain employs TRBV19 and TRBJ2-6, with a possible D match to TRBD1 (5 bases). The CDR3 sequence is 18 residues long. The germline V gene has CDR1 LNHDA and CDR2 SQIVND (reference sequence). Trimming shortened V by 3 bases and J by 0 bases, and 15 bases separated the two germline ends. CDR3 coding DNA: TGTGCCAGTAGTATCAGGGTCTACACCTTCTCTGGGGCCAACGTCCTGACTTTC. This sequence encodes CASSIRVYTFSGANVLTF.

The rearrangement uses TRBV6-2 or TRBV6-3 and TRBJ2-3; a possible D gene is TRBD2 (5 bases). There are 14 residues in the CDR3. The germline V and J ends were trimmed by 2 bases and 4 bases, with 10 bases remaining between them. Per germline, CDR1 MNHEY and CDR2 SVGEGT. CDR3 protein: CASSYGEPPDTQYF. CDR3 coding DNA: TGTGCCAGCAGTTACGGGGAGCCCCCAGATACGCAGTATTTT.

The chain is built from TRBV4-3 and TRBJ2-3; 14 positions match TRBD2. The CDR3 length is 17 residues. Germline trimming cut 0 bases from V and 7 bases from J; bases unmatched to any gene: 6. Germline V CDR1 and CDR2: LGHNA, YSLEER. CDR3 DNA: TGCGCCAGCAGCCAAGAGACTAGCGGGAGGGCCTTTCATACGCAGTATTTT. Translating it yields CASSQETSGRAFHTQYF.

This chain uses TRBV28 with TRBJ2-7; D not resolved. Germline CDR1 is MDHEN and CDR2 is SYDVKM. Trimming stripped 2 bases from V and 0 bases from J, with 8 bases between. This CDR3 has 14 residues. This CDR3 reads CASSLDSFSYEQYF. DNA of the CDR3: TGTGCCAGCAGTTTAGATAGCTTCTCCTACGAGCAGTACTTC. The full variable domain, with the rest looked up from reference TRBV28 and TRBJ2-7, is DVKVTQSSRYLVKRTGEKVFLECVQDMDHENMFWYRQDPGLGLRLIYFSYDVKMKEKGDIPEGYSVSREKKERFSLILESASTNQTSMYLCASSLDSFSYEQYFGPGTRLTVT.

The chain recombines TRBV20-1 with TRBJ2-1; D perhaps matches TRBD2 (5 bases). CDR1 is DFQATT and CDR2 is SNEGSKA in the germline V gene (reference sequence). This CDR3 has 11 residues. V was shortened by 6 bases and J by 5 bases, with 8 bases between the two germline ends. CDR3 loop: CSATTNNEQFF. The CDR3 DNA is TGCAGTGCGACTACGAACAATGAGCAGTTCTTC.